This is a list of T cell receptor beta chains from one sample in a study. In TCRdb, the 5' RACE reads were re-called with MiXCR into one record per CDR3 protein. In the table there are roughly 60,000 distinct CDR3 sequences, approximately 26% of which are singletons. The material sequenced was tumor-infiltrating Tregs sorted from the breast tumor. The receptors originated from a female donor with breast cancer. The CDR3 runs from the conserved cysteine through the conserved F or W. The order of the fields is CDR3 protein, CDR3 DNA, D gene, V gene, clone size, J gene. The D gene is left open where the match is weak. Clone size is shown for a subset of rows, as once, few, many or a class of expanded clone.

CSALGPYNEQFF | TGCAGTGCCCTCGGTCCCTACAATGAGCAGTTCTTC | - | TRBV20-1 | - | TRBJ2-1
CASSSSGGGMNTEAFF | TGTGCCAGCAGCTCCTCAGGGGGCGGTATGAACACTGAAGCTTTCTTT | TRBD1 | TRBV7-3 | few | TRBJ1-1
CASSLRRQQETQYF | TGTGCCAGCAGTTTAAGGCGACAGCAAGAGACCCAGTACTTC | - | TRBV12-3/TRBV12-4 | many | TRBJ2-5
CASSPPLGDGTQYF | TGTGCCAGCAGCCCCCCGCTAGGGGATGGGACCCAGTACTTC | - | TRBV7-9 | - | TRBJ2-5
CASSYRTGGYEQYF | TGTGCCAGCAGTTACCGGACAGGGGGCTACGAGCAGTACTTC | TRBD1 | TRBV6-5 | - | TRBJ2-7
CASSPHLRDTEAFF | TGCGCCAGCAGCCCGCACCTGAGGGACACTGAAGCTTTCTTT | - | TRBV5-1 | - | TRBJ1-1
CSASWLGTSDRQFF | TGCAGTGCTAGTTGGTTGGGGACTAGCGACCGGCAGTTCTTC | TRBD2 | TRBV20-1 | many | TRBJ2-1
CASTPDRGPYEQYF | TGTGCCAGCACCCCGGACAGGGGTCCCTACGAGCAGTACTTC | TRBD1 | TRBV12-3/TRBV12-4 | - | TRBJ2-7
CASRRNGTGGDAQYF | TGTGCCAGCAGACGAAATGGGACAGGGGGAGATGCGCAGTATTTT | TRBD1 | TRBV12-3/TRBV12-4 | once | TRBJ2-3
CASSYLDLAGGRDGELFF | TGTGCCAGCAGTTACCTGGATCTAGCGGGAGGGCGGGACGGGGAGCTGTTTTTT | TRBD2 | TRBV6-6 | - | TRBJ2-2